This TCR beta chain was profiled in a study of monozygotic twins with inflammatory bowel disease. CDR1 is KGHSH, CDR2 LQKENI, per germline. The CDR3 is 17 amino acids. Researchers used 3500 ng of total RNA for each TCR library. TCRdb re-called the 5' RACE reads and gives one entry per CDR3 protein, without DNA. This sample lists around 150,000 distinct CDR3 sequences; its ten largest clones have approximately 2.8%. The sample comprised blood. This sequence originates from a human donor with ulcerative colitis or Crohn's disease, or a healthy co-twin of an affected twin (not recorded which). The rearrangement uses TRBV18 and TRBJ2-3; TCRdb's D gene call, TRBD1, goes unchecked for lack of DNA. The CDR3 reads CASSPRSSGNPTDTQYF.